Detailed here is one T cell receptor (beta chain). What it recognizes is unknown. The data were taken from a study of shared clonotypes between healthy human individuals. Study outcomes and limitations: Sharing across four donors was highest in naive CD4 (approximately 5%) and lowest in memory CD8 (roughly 0.4%).

A roughly 200 ng quantity of DNA, approximately 29,000 T cell genomes, went into the sorted-subset replicate PCRs. In the original workflow: ImmunoSEQ yielded junction-only sequences lacking quality scores, so filtering differed. Repertoires were generated with immunoSEQ multiplex PCR, while TCRdb's copy carries only in-frame clones and drops some. V, J and clone size are taken as reported in that table, and D and trimming were inferred from the DNA itself. The data contain approximately 100,000 clones, 68% of them singletons. Germline V gene sequence: CDR1 SGHRS, CDR2 YFSETQ. This CDR3 region has 13 residues. V was pared by 5 bases and J by 7 bases, with 6 bases of the junction left unmatched.

The sequenced sample was memory CD8+ T cells sorted from blood. Noted subset: CD45RO+ cells pooled with CCR7-negative TemRA cells. The receptor comes from a woman aged 25 to 39 in good health. V and J are TRBV5-1 and TRBJ1-5; 7 nucleotides agree with TRBD1. Written as DNA, the CDR3 is TGCGCCAGCAGAGGGGACAGCGCCCAGCCCCAGCATTTT. Amino acids: CASRGDSAQPQHF.